The sequence of this TCR beta chain was determined in a study of blood T cell repertoires in COVID-19. Trimming took off 7 bases at V and 5 bases at J, with 12 bases between the two ends. The germline V gene encodes CDR1 KGHSH and CDR2 LQKENI. The CDR3 is 13 residues long. In this sample, this clone turned up once. In the original processing: Cell counts per sample came from amplifying reference gene primers. Assay used: immunoSEQ multiplex PCR; TCRdb lists only in-frame clones, some missing. That table supplies the V and J calls and clone size; D and trimming were determined from the DNA. The repertoire has about 180,000 clones, around 86% of them found once; the top ten carry 0.45% to 0.6%.

Sequenced: peripheral blood. The chain joins TRBV18 to TRBJ2-1; the D gene is possibly TRBD1 (6 bases). This receptor was obtained from a man aged 55 to 70 with COVID-19, enrolled during active disease. CDR3 DNA: TGTGCCAGCTTGACAGGCCTGGACAATGAGCAGTTCTTC. Protein product: CASLTGLDNEQFF.